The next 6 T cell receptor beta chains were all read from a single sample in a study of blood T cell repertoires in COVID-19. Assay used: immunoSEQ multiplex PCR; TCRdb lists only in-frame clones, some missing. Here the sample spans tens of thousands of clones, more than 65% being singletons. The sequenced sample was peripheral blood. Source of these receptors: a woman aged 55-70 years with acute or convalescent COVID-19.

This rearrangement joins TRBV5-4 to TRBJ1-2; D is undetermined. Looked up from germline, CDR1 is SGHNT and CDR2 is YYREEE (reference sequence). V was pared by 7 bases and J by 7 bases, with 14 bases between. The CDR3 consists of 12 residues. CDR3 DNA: TGTGCCAGCCGCCATAACGAGGGTGGCTACACCTTC. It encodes CASRHNEGGYTF.

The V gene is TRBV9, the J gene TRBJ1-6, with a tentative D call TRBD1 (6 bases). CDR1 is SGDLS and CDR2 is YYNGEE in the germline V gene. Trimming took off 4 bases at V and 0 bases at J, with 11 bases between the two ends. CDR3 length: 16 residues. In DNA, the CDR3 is TGTGCCAGCAGCCTCCAGGACAGCTCCTATAATTCACCCCTCCACTTT. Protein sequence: CASSLQDSSYNSPLHF.

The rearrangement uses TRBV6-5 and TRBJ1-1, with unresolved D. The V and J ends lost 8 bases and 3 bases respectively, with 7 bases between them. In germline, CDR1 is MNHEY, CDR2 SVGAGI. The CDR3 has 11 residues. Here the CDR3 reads CASVRDTEAFF. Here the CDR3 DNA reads TGTGCCAGCGTGAGGGACACTGAAGCTTTCTTT.

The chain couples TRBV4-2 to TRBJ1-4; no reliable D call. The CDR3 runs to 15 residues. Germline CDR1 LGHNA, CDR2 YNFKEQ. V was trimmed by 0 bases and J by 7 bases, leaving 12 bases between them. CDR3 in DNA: TGTGCCAGCAGCCAAGAATACGGGATGGGTGAAAAACTGTTTTTT. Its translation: CASSQEYGMGEKLFF.

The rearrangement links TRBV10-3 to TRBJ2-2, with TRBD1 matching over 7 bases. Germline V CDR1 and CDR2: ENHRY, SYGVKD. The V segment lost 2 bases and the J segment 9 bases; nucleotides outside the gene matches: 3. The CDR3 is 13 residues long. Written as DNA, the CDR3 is TGTGCCATCAGTGAGACAGGGGTTTGGGAGCTGTTTTTT. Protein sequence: CAISETGVWELFF.

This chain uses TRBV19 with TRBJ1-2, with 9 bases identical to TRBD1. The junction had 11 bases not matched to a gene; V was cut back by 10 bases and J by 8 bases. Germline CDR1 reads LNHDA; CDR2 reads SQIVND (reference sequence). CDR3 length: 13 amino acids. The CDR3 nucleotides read TGTGCCACCTCTCCCGACAGGGGGGGCGGCTACACCTTC. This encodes CATSPDRGGGYTF.